The source of this T cell receptor beta chain is a study of cytomegalovirus exposure and HLA in healthy donors. CDR3 size: 14 residues. The germline V gene encodes CDR1 SGHRS and CDR2 YFSETQ. V lost 5 bases, J lost 4 bases, and 6 bases stayed unmatched. The study ran its PCR with 60 Vbeta and 13 Jbeta primers. Clones were sequenced by immunoSEQ multiplex PCR, and TCRdb holds only the in-frame ones, with some missing. The table lists under 170,000 clones, about four fifths of them singletons. V and J are TRBV5-1 and TRBJ2-5; 9 positions agree with TRBD1. Material for sequencing was PBMCs. The TCR was taken from a man over 45 in good health and CMV-seropositive. The DNA for the CDR3 is TGCGCCAGCAGTTCGGGACAGGGACGAGAGACCCAGTACTTC. Translated: CASSSGQGRETQYF.